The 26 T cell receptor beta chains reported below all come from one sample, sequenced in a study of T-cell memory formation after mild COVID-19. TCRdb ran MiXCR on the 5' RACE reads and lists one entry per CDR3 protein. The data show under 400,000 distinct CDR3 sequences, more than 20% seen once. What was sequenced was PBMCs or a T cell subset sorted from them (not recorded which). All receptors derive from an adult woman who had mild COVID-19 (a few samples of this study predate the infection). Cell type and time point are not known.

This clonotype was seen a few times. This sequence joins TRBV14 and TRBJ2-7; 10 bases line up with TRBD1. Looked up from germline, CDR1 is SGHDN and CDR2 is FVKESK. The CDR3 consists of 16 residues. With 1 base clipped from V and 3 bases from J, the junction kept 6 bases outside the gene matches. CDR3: CASSQVGQGYDYEQYF. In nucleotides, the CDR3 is TGTGCCAGCAGCCAAGTGGGACAGGGGTACGACTACGAGCAGTACTTC.

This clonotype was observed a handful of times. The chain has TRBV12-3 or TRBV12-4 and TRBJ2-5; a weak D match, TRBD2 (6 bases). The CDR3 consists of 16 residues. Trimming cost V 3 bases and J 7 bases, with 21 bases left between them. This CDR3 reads CASSLRGGKRVPTQYF. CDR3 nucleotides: TGTGCCAGCAGTTTGAGGGGCGGAAAGCGGGTTCCGACCCAGTACTTC.

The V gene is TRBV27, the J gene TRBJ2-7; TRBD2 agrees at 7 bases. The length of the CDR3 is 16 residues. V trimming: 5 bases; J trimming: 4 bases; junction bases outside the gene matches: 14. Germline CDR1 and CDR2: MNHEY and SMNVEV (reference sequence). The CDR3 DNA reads TGTGCCAGCAGTCCCTACCCCGCTAGCGGCCCGTACGAGCAGTACTTC. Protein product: CASSPYPASGPYEQYF.

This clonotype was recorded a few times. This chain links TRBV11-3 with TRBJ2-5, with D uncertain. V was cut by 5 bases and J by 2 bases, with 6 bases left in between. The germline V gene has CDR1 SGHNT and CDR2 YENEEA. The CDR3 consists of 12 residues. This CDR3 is CASSQRQETQYF. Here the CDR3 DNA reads TGTGCCAGCAGCCAAAGACAAGAGACCCAGTACTTC.

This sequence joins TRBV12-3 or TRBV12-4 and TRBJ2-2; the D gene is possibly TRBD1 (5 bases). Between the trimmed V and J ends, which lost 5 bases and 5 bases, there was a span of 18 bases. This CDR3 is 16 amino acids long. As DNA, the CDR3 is TGTGCCAGCAGTCCTGTAGGGGCAGGGCGGACCGGGGAGCTGTTTTTT. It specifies CASSPVGAGRTGELFF.

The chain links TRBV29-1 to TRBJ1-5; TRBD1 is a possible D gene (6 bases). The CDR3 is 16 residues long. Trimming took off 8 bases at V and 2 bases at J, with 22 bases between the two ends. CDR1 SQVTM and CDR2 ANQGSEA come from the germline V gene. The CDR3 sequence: CSLPDFRGGGNQPQHF. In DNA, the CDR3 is TGCAGCCTACCCGATTTTCGAGGGGGGGGCAATCAGCCCCAGCATTTT.

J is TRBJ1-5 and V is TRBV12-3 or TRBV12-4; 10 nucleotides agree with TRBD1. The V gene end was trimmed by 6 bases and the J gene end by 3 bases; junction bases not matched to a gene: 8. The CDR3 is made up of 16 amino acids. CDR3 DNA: TGTGCCAGCAGCCCGGCGGACAGGGGGGCCAATCAGCCCCAGCATTTT. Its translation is CASSPADRGANQPQHF.

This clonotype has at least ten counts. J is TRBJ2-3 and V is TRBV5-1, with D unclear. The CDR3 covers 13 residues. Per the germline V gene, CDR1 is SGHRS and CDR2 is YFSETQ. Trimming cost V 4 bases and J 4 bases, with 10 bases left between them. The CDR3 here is CASSPGVADTQYF. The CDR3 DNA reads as TGCGCCAGCAGCCCTGGCGTGGCAGATACGCAGTATTTT.

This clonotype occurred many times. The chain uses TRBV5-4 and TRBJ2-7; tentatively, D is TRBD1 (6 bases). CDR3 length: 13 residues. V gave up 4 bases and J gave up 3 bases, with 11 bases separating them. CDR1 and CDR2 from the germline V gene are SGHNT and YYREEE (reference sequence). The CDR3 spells CASSPGQLYEQYF. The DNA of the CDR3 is TGTGCCAGCAGCCCCGGACAGCTCTACGAGCAGTACTTC.

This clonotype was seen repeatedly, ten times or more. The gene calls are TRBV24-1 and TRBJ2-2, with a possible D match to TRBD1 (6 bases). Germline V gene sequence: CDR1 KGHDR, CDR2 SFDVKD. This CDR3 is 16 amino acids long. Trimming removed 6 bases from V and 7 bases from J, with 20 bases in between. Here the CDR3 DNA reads TGTGCCACCAGTTCCCGGGACACGGATAAGGACGGGGAGCTGTTTTTT. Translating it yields CATSSRDTDKDGELFF.

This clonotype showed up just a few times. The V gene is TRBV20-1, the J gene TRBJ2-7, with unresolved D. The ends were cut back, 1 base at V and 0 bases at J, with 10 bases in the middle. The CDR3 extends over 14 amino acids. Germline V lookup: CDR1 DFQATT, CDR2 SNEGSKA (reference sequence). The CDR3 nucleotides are TGCAGTGCTAGAGTTCTGGGAAGCTCCTACGAGCAGTACTTC. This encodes CSARVLGSSYEQYF.

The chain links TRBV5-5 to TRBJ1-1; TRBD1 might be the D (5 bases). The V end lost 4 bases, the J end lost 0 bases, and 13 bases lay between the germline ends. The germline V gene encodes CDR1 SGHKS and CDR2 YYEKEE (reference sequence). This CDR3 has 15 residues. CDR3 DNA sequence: TGTGCCAGCAGCCTGGGACCGACAGTGAACACTGAAGCTTTCTTT. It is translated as CASSLGPTVNTEAFF.

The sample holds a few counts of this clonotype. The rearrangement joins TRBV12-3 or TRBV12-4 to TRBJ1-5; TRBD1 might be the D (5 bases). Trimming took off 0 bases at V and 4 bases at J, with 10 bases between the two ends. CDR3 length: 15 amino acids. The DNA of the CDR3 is TGTGCCAGCAGTTTAGCCCTGGGGCCAAATCAGCCCCAGCATTTT. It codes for CASSLALGPNQPQHF.

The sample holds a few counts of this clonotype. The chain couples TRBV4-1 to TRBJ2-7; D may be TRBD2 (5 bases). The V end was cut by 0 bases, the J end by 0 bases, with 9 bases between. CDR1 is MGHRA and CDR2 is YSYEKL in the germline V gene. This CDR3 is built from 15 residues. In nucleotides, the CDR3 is TGCGCCAGCAGCCAAGATCAAGGGAGCTCCTACGAGCAGTACTTC. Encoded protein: CASSQDQGSSYEQYF.

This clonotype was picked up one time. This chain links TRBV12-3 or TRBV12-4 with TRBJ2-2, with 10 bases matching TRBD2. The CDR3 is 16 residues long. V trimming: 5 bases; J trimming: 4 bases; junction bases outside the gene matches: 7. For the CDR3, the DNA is TGTGCCAGCAGTACAGCGGGGGGGCCAGTCACCGGGGAGCTGTTTTTT. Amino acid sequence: CASSTAGGPVTGELFF.

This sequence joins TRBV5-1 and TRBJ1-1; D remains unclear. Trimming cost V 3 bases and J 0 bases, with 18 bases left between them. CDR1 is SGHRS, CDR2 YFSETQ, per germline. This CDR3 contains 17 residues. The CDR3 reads CASSSDRDKFLNTEAFF. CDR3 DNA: TGCGCCAGCAGCTCGGACCGTGATAAATTTCTGAACACTGAAGCTTTCTTT.

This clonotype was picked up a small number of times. DNA for the CDR3: TGTGCCAGCAGCCTAGAGACAGGGGTCAAAAACATTCAGTACTTC. Translation gives CASSLETGVKNIQYF. The V gene is TRBV7-8, the J gene TRBJ2-4, with 8 positions matching TRBD1. The germline V gene encodes CDR1 SGHVS and CDR2 FQNEAQ. The CDR3 contains 15 residues. The J segment lost 3 bases and the V segment lost 5 bases, leaving 6 bases of the junction unmatched.

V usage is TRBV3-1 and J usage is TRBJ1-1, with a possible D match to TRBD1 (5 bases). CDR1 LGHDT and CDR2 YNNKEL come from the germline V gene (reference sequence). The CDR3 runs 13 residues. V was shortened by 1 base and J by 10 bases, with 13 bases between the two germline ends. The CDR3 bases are TGTGCCAGCAGCCAAGGATTTATGGGGGGAGCTTTCTTT. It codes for CASSQGFMGGAFF.

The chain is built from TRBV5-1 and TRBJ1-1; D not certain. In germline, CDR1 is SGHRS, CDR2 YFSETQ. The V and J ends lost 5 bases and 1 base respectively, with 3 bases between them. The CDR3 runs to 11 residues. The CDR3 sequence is CASRENTEAFF. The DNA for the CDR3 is TGCGCCAGCAGAGAGAACACTGAAGCTTTCTTT.

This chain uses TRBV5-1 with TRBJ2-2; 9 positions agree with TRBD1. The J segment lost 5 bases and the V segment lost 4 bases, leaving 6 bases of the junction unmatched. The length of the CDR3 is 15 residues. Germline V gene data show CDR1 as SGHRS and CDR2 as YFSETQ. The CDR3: CASSVRQGGTGELFF. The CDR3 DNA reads TGCGCCAGCAGCGTGCGACAGGGGGGGACCGGGGAGCTGTTTTTT.

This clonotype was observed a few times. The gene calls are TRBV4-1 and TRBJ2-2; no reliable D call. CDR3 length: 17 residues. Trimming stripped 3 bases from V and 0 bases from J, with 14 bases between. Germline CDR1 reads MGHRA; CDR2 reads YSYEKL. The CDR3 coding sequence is TGCGCCAGCAGCCAGATAGTCAACAATCCGAACACCGGGGAGCTGTTTTTT. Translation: CASSQIVNNPNTGELFF.

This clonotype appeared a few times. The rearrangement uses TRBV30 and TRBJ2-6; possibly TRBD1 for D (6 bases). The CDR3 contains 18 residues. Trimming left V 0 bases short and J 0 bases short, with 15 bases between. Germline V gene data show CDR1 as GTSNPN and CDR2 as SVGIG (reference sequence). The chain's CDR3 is CAWSVSRDTYSGANVLTF. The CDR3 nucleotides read TGTGCCTGGAGTGTAAGTAGGGACACTTACTCTGGGGCCAACGTCCTGACTTTC.

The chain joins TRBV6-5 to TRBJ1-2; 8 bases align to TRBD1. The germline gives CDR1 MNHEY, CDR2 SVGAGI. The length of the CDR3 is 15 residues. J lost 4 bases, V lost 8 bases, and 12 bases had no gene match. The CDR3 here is CASGGPGGTPYGYTF. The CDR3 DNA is TGTGCCAGCGGGGGCCCAGGGGGCACCCCCTATGGCTACACCTTC.

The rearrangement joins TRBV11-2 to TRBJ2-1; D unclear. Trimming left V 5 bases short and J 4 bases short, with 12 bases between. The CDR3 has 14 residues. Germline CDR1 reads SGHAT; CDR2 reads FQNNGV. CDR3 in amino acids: CASSLLGQYNEQFF. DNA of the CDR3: TGTGCCAGCAGCCTACTTGGGCAATACAATGAGCAGTTCTTC.

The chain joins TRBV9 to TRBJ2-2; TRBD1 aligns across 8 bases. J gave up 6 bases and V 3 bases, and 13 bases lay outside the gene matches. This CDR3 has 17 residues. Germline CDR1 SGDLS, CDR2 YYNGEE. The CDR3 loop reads CASSGGVGQGIAGELFF. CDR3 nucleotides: TGTGCCAGCAGCGGTGGGGTAGGACAGGGTATAGCCGGGGAGCTGTTTTTT.

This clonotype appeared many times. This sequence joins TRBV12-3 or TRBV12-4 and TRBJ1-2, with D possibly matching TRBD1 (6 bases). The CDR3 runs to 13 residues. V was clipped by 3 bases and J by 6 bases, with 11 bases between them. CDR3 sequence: CASSFWAGDGYTF. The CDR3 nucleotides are TGTGCCAGCAGTTTTTGGGCAGGGGATGGCTACACCTTC.